The 21 T cell receptor beta chains below come from one sample, sequenced in a study of blood T cell repertoires in COVID-19. The data were produced by immunoSEQ multiplex PCR, yet TCRdb's version contains in-frame clones alone and is incomplete. The sample has about 420,000 clones, approximately 90% seen once. Sequences were obtained from peripheral blood. These receptors all come from a man between 18 and 35 years old with COVID-19, enrolled during active disease.

V usage is TRBV5-1 and J usage is TRBJ1-2; a possible D gene is TRBD1 (6 bases). Germline V gene data show CDR1 as SGHRS and CDR2 as YFSETQ. CDR3 length equals 16 residues. V lost 1 base to trimming and J lost 4 bases, with 17 bases between them. CDR3 coding DNA: TGCGCCAGCAGCTTGAGAATTGGGGGCGCGGGCTATGGCTACACCTTC. This sequence encodes CASSLRIGGAGYGYTF.

The chain uses TRBV28 and TRBJ2-5; TRBD1 matches 8 bases. The J segment lost 5 bases and the V segment lost 7 bases, leaving 9 bases of the junction unmatched. Looked up from germline, CDR1 is MDHEN and CDR2 is SYDVKM. The CDR3 extends over 14 amino acids. CDR3 in DNA: TGTGCCAGCACCCTAACAGGGGGTGGGGAGACCCAGTACTTC. It encodes CASTLTGGGETQYF. The full variable domain, with the rest looked up from reference TRBV28 and TRBJ2-5, is DVKVTQSSRYLVKRTGEKVFLECVQDMDHENMFWYRQDPGLGLRLIYFSYDVKMKEKGDIPEGYSVSREKKERFSLILESASTNQTSMYLCASTLTGGGETQYFGPGTRLLVL.

Concerning this clone itself: Since no conserved phenylalanine or tryptophan closes the CDR3, a read error is the likely cause. The limits of the CDR3 on the DNA are not certain, so only TCRdb's listed CDR3 is given. This chain joins TRBV7-9 and TRBJ1-2; the D call in the table, TRBD1, was not verified against the DNA. Termini included, the CDR3 measures 11 amino acids. CDR1 is SEHNR, CDR2 FQNEAQ, per germline (reference sequence). This CDR3 is CASSSGQTLRV.

This chain links TRBV18 with TRBJ1-2; D unresolved. The CDR3 spans 18 residues. The V end lost 0 bases, the J end lost 0 bases, and 17 bases lay between the germline ends. The germline CDR1 and CDR2 sequences are KGHSH and LQKENI. The CDR3: CASSPPRTVSSANYGYTF. The DNA for the CDR3 is TGTGCCAGCTCACCACCTCGGACTGTTTCCTCGGCTAACTATGGCTACACCTTC. The full variable domain, rest sourced from reference TRBV18 and TRBJ1-2, is NAGVMQNPRHLVRRRGQEARLRCSPMKGHSHVYWYRQLPEEGLKFMVYLQKENIIDESGMPKERFSAEFPKEGPSILRIQQVVRGDSAAYFCASSPPRTVSSANYGYTFGSGTRLTVV.

This chain connects TRBV7-9 to TRBJ2-1; 8 positions match TRBD1. The CDR3 extends over 14 amino acids. Germline assignment: CDR1 SEHNR and CDR2 FQNEAQ (reference sequence). Trimming cost V 5 bases and J 7 bases; bases outside gene matches: 7. In DNA, the CDR3 is TGTGCCAGCAGCACCGACAGGGGAAGTAATGAGCAGTTCTTC. This sequence encodes CASSTDRGSNEQFF.

The chain links TRBV15 to TRBJ1-4; no definite D call. CDR3 size: 16 residues. Trimming cost V 1 base and J 6 bases, with 15 bases left between them. Looked up from germline, CDR1 is LNHNV and CDR2 is YYDKDF (reference sequence). Here the CDR3 reads CATSRVARPADEKLFF. The CDR3 DNA sequence: TGTGCCACCAGCAGAGTAGCTAGGCCAGCCGATGAAAAACTGTTTTTT.

The chain employs TRBV5-5 and TRBJ2-1; weak D call: TRBD2 (7 bases). The CDR3 runs to 15 residues. Germline CDR1 reads SGHKS; CDR2 reads YYEKEE (reference sequence). Deletions cut 4 bases from V and 4 bases from J, with 15 bases between. CDR3 coding DNA: TGTGCCAGCAGCCCGGCGGGGGCGGAGTACAATGAGCAGTTCTTC. It encodes CASSPAGAEYNEQFF.

This chain uses TRBV3-1 (or the pseudogene TRBV3-2) with TRBJ2-2; D gene uncertain. This CDR3 is built from 15 residues. Germline V lookup: CDR1 LGHDT, CDR2 YNNKEL (reference sequence). V gave up 4 bases and J gave up 6 bases, with 15 bases separating them. The CDR3 loop reads CASSPYAPQPGELFF. For the CDR3, the DNA is TGTGCCAGCAGCCCGTACGCCCCACAGCCCGGGGAGCTGTTTTTT.

This chain joins TRBV13 and TRBJ2-5; D ambiguous. The V end lost 3 bases, the J end lost 8 bases, and 16 bases lay between the germline ends. Germline V gives CDR1 PRHDT, CDR2 FYEKMQ (reference sequence). The CDR3 totals 14 residues. The CDR3 sequence is CASSFTGPLVTQYF. The CDR3 DNA follows: TGTGCCAGCAGCTTTACTGGGCCTCTTGTCACCCAGTACTTC.

CDR3 protein: CASSEEPGAREQYF. CDR3 nucleotides: TGTGCCAGCAGCGAAGAGCCAGGGGCTCGGGAGCAGTACTTC. The chain couples TRBV11-3 to TRBJ2-7; D may be TRBD1 (6 bases). CDR3 size: 14 residues. Trimming removed 5 bases at V and 7 bases at J, with 18 bases between. Germline CDR1 and CDR2: SGHNT and YENEEA.

The V gene is TRBV15, the J gene TRBJ2-7; 14 bases agree with TRBD2. J gave up 9 bases and V 0 bases, and 10 bases lay outside the gene matches. The CDR3 spans 17 residues. The germline V gene has CDR1 LNHNV and CDR2 YYDKDF (reference sequence). The CDR3 nucleotides are TGTGCCACCAGCAGAGAGTTAGGGACTAGCGGGGGAGAAGCGCAGTACTTC. Its protein product is CATSRELGTSGGEAQYF.

The genes are TRBV29-1 and TRBJ2-3, with 8 bases lining up with TRBD1. The CDR3 spans 14 residues. Germline CDR1 SQVTM, CDR2 ANQGSEA. With 5 bases clipped from V and 2 bases from J, the junction kept 6 bases outside the gene matches. The CDR3 loop reads CSVLGQATTDTQYF. The DNA of the CDR3 is TGCAGCGTTTTGGGACAGGCGACCACAGATACGCAGTATTTT.

CDR3 nucleotide sequence: TGTGCCAGCAGCTTAGTCTTATATCAGCCCCAGCATTTT. Its translation is CASSLVLYQPQHF. The chain carries TRBV7-8 and TRBJ1-5; D uncertain. Germline V gene data show CDR1 as SGHVS and CDR2 as FQNEAQ. The CDR3 loop spans 13 amino acids. The V end lost 1 base, the J end lost 5 bases, and 6 bases lay between the germline ends.

This rearrangement joins TRBV6-2 or TRBV6-3 to TRBJ1-1, with TRBD1 identical over 8 bases. The CDR3 runs to 13 residues. After removal of 4 bases from V and 7 bases from J, the junction contained 5 bases not matched to a gene. In germline, CDR1 is MNHEY, CDR2 SVGEGT. CDR3: CASSSRGRVEAFF. DNA of the CDR3: TGTGCCAGCAGTTCCAGGGGGCGGGTTGAAGCTTTCTTT.

The DNA for the CDR3 is TGTGCCAGCTCACCCCTCCAGGGGTTCAACGAGCAGTACTTC. Amino acids: CASSPLQGFNEQYF. The V call is TRBV18, the J call TRBJ2-7; D perhaps matches TRBD1 (6 bases). Trimming shortened V by 3 bases and J by 5 bases, and 14 bases separated the two germline ends. This CDR3 is built from 14 residues. Germline V gene lookup returns CDR1 KGHSH and CDR2 LQKENI.

The rearrangement links TRBV5-1 to TRBJ1-1; D unresolved. Deletions cut 7 bases from V and 11 bases from J, with 27 bases between. The germline gives CDR1 SGHRS, CDR2 YFSETQ. This CDR3 spans 15 amino acids. CDR3 DNA: TGCGCCAGCGGACCCAGGACCCCGGGTGGATCGGGGGCTTTCTTT. Protein: CASGPRTPGGSGAFF.

The rearrangement links TRBV30 to TRBJ2-1; 8 bases agree with TRBD2. The CDR3 length is 17 residues. Looked up from germline, CDR1 is GTSNPN and CDR2 is SVGIG (reference sequence). Trimming cost V 7 bases and J 2 bases; bases outside gene matches: 16. The CDR3 DNA follows: TGTGCCTCCTCGCGAGGGGCGGGAGGTTACACCTACAATGAGCAGTTCTTC. Its protein product is CASSRGAGGYTYNEQFF.

V is TRBV6-5 and J is TRBJ1-2; TRBD1 matches 10 bases. J gave up 3 bases and V 0 bases, and 4 bases lay outside the gene matches. In germline, CDR1 is MNHEY, CDR2 SVGAGI. This CDR3 has 16 residues. CDR3 residues: CASSYSRTGGDYGYTF. For the CDR3, the DNA is TGTGCCAGCAGTTACTCGAGGACAGGGGGAGACTATGGCTACACCTTC.

This chain links TRBV7-3 with TRBJ2-3; D is unresolved. CDR1 and CDR2 from the germline V gene are SGHTA and FQGTGA. The length of the CDR3 is 13 residues. V shed 5 bases and J shed 5 bases, with 11 bases lying between them. The CDR3 bases are TGTGCCAGCAGCCGAGTCCCGGGAGATACGCAGTATTTT. It is translated as CASSRVPGDTQYF.

This chain links TRBV24-1 with TRBJ1-1, with a possible D match to TRBD1 (5 bases). Trimming removed 4 bases at V and 10 bases at J, with 18 bases between. Germline lookup yields CDR1 KGHDR and CDR2 SFDVKD. There are 14 residues in the CDR3. The CDR3 sequence is CATSDPGQGRGAFF. As DNA, the CDR3 is TGTGCCACCAGTGACCCCGGACAAGGAAGGGGAGCTTTCTTT.

The genes are TRBV3-1 (or the pseudogene TRBV3-2) and TRBJ2-7, with 16 positions matching TRBD2. This CDR3 is built from 19 residues. Per germline, CDR1 LGHDT and CDR2 YNNKEL (reference sequence). J was trimmed by 6 bases and V by 2 bases; bases with no gene match: 13. The CDR3 sequence is CASSQPSGLAGGPGFEQYF. DNA for the CDR3: TGTGCCAGCAGCCAACCCTCGGGACTAGCGGGAGGGCCGGGTTTCGAGCAGTACTTC.